This TCR beta chain was obtained from a study of blood T cell repertoires in COVID-19. Study in general: Samples came from the United States, Italy and Spain, spanning acute and convalescent COVID-19. T cells, B-cell-depleted T cells, or PBMCs supplied cDNA or gDNA.

Recruited during active infection, patients (from Seattle) were subsequently followed longitudinally. TCRdb keeps only in-frame clones here, not all; method: immunoSEQ multiplex PCR. The repertoire holds 150,000 to 200,000 clones, roughly nine tenths seen once, with approximately 10% in the top ten. V shed 7 bases and J 1 base; nucleotides not matched to a gene: 4. Germline V gene lookup returns CDR1 MNHEY and CDR2 SMNVEV (reference sequence). The CDR3 has 14 residues. The specimen sequenced was peripheral blood. The chain combines TRBV27 with TRBJ1-5; 7 bases agree with TRBD1. The sequence was obtained from a woman aged 55-69 years with COVID-19, enrolled during active disease. The CDR3 loop is CASTQTGSNQPQHF. CDR3 in DNA: TGTGCCAGCACCCAGACAGGGAGCAATCAGCCCCAGCATTTT.